Listed here is a single T cell receptor (beta chain). The specificity of this receptor is unknown. No much larger clonotype is one base removed from it; base qualities were not supplied. TCRbeta CDR3 regions were amplified from genomic DNA by means of the immunoSEQ Assay, a bias-controlled multiplex PCR. On the study's bioinformatics: The number of nucleated cells in each sample was estimated by amplification of reference gene primers within the assay. To quantify the absolute abundance of each unique TCRbeta CDR3 rearrangement, sequence reads were collapsed and filtered. For each sample, productive Simpson clonality was calculated as the square root of Simpson's diversity index across productive rearrangements. In TCRdb, the immuneACCESS table is reduced to in-frame sequences with V and J assigned. These tables do not hold every clone; where another copy was compared, an unresolved V gene accounts for under half, and the others remain unexplained. Clonal size and the V and J genes are those of that table, whereas D and trimming came from the DNA. The sample has about 97,000 clones on record, roughly 89% of them singletons. Of the sample, less than 2% falls within the top ten clones.

In Seattle, one collaborating source enrolled patients while the infection was active and tracked those patients longitudinally over the course of disease. The collaborating institutions used their own protocols to collect whole blood in K2EDTA tubes. For TCRbeta analysis, collaborators shipped samples as frozen whole blood, isolated PBMCs, or DNA extracted from either of those sample types. The record originates from a study of blood T cell repertoires in COVID-19 (dated by TCRdb to the early 2020s). At the level of the whole study: Samples covering the acute and convalescent phases of COVID-19 were provided by collaborators in the United States, Italy and Spain. The material from the prospective study consisted of cDNA or gDNA derived from T cells, B-cell-depleted T cells, or PBMCs. Subjects who had been exposed to COVID-19, were actively infected with it, or had recovered from it provided the deeply sampled blood TCRbeta repertoires that made up the dataset. A freely available public database, intended as a resource for researchers studying the immune response to SARS-CoV-2, is where the repertoires were released. The samples were drawn from the first 160 participants of the ongoing ImmuneRACE study and from roughly 1,300 subjects provided by 6 global collaborators. The sample metadata nearly always contained a de-identified subject ID, COVID-19 status, age in years and sex. HLA class I and class II types, where available, came from metadata supplied by the sample provider rather than from assay-based typing. Results and caveats for the whole study, not just this receptor: Clinical and demographic metadata were provided uncurated, with the amount varying by source and participant.

Relative to germline, V is missing 6 bases and J is missing 4 bases, with 3 bases of the junction outside any gene match. The germline V gene encodes CDR1 MDHEN and CDR2 SYDVKM. Inclusive of the bounding cysteine and phenylalanine, the CDR3 is 13 residues long. Only the CDR3 region is kept as DNA, spanning 39 bases read in frame from base 1. The rearrangement combines TRBV28 with TRBJ1-5, and TRBD1 aligns with 7 junction nucleotides. This clonotype was sampled from a woman aged 45-60 years with COVID-19, enrolled during active disease. Sequencing input: peripheral blood. The CDR3 reads as follows: CASRLQGNQPQHF. The sequence in DNA is TGTGCCAGCAGACTACAGGGGAATCAGCCCCAGCATTTT.